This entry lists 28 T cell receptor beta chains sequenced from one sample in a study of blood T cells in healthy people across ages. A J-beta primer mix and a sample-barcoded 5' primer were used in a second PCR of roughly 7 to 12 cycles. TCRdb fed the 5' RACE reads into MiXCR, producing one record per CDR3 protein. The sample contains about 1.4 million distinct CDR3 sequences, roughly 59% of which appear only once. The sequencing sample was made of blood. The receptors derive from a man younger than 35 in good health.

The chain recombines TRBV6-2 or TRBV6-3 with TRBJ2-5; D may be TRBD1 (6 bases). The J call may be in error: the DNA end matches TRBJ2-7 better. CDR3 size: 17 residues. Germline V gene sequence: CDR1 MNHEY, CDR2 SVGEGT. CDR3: CASSYSETRTETYEQYF. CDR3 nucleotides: TGTGCCAGCAGTTACTCCGAGACTCGGACAGAAACCTACGAGCAGTACTTC.

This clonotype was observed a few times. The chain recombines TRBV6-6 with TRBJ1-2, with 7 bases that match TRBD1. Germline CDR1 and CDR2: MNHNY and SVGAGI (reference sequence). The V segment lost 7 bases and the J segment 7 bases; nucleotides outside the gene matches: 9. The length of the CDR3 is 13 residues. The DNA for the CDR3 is TGTGCCAGCACCCTTGACAGGGACGGTGGCTACACCTTC. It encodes CASTLDRDGGYTF.

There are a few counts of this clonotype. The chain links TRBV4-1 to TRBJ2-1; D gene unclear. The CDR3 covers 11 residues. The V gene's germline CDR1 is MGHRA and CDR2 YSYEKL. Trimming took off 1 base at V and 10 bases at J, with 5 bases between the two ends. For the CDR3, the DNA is TGCGCCAGCAGCCAAGGGAAGGAGCAGTTCTTC. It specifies CASSQGKEQFF.

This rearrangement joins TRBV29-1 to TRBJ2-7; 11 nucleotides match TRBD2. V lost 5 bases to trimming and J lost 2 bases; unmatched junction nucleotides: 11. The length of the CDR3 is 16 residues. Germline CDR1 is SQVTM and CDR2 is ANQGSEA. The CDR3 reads CSVLYIGLAGTYEQYF. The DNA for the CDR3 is TGCAGCGTTCTTTATATCGGACTAGCGGGTACCTACGAGCAGTACTTC.

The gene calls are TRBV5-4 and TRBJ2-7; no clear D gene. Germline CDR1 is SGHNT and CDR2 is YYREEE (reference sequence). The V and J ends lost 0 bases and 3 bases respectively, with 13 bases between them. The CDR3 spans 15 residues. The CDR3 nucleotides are TGTGCCAGCAGCTTGGCCGGCGAGGCCTACTACGAGCAGTACTTC. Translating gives CASSLAGEAYYEQYF.

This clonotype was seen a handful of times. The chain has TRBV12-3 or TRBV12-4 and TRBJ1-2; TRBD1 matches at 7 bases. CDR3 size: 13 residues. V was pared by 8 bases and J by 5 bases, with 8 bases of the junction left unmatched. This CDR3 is CASGDRVVYGYTF. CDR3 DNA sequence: TGTGCCAGCGGAGACAGGGTTGTGTATGGCTACACCTTC.

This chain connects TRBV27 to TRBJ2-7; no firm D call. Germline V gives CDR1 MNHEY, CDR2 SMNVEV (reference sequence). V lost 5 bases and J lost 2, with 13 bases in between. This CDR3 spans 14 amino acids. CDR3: CASSKLEGPYEQYF. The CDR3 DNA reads TGTGCCAGCAGTAAGCTAGAAGGGCCCTACGAGCAGTACTTC.

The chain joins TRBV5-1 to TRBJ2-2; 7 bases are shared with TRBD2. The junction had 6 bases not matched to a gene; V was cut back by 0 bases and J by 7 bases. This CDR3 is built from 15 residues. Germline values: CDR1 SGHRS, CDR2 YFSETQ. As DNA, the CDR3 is TGCGCCAGCAGCTTGGCCGGGACTATAAACGGGGAGCTGTTTTTT. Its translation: CASSLAGTINGELFF. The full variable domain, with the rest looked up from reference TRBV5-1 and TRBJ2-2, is KAGVTQTPRYLIKTRGQQVTLSCSPISGHRSVSWYQQTPGQGLQFLFEYFSETQRNKGNFPGRFSGRQFSNSRSEMNVSTLELGDSALYLCASSLAGTINGELFFGEGSRLTVL.

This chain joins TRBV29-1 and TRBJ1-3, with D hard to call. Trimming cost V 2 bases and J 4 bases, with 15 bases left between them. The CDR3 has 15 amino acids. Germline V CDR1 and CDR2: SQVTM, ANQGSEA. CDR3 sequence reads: CSVEFGEDGGNTIYF. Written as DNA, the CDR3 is TGCAGCGTTGAATTTGGGGAGGATGGAGGAAACACCATATATTTT.

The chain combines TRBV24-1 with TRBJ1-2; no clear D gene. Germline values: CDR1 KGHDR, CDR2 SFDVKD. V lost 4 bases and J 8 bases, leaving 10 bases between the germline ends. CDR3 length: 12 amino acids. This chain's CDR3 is CATSEGIEGYTF. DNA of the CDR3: TGTGCCACCAGTGAGGGGATAGAAGGCTACACCTTC.

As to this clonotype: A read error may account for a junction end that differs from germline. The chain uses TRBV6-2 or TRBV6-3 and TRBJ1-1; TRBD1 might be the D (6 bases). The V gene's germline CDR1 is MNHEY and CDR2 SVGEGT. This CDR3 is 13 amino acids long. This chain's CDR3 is CASSTGTSTEAYF. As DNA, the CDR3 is TGTGCCAGCTCCACCGGGACATCCACTGAAGCTTACTTT.

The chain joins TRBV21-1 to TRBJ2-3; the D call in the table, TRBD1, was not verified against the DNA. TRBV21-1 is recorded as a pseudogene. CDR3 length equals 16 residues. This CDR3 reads CATISGNRGETDTQYF. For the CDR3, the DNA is TGTGCCACCATTAGTGGGAACAGGGGAGAGACAGATACGCAGTATTTT.

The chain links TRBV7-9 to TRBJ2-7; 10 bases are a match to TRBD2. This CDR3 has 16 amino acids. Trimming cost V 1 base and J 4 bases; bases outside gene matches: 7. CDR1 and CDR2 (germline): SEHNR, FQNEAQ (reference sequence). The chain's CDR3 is CASSLVVAGGPYEQYF. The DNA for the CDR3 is TGTGCCAGCAGCTTAGTTGTAGCGGGAGGACCATACGAGCAGTACTTC.

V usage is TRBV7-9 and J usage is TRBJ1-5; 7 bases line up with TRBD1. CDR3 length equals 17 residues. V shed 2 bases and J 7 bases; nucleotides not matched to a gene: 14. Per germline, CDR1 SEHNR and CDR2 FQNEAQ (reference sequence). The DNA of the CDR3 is TGTGCCAGCAGCTTAATCGTCGGGGGGGCAGGGGGACAGCCCCAGCATTTT. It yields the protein CASSLIVGGAGGQPQHF.

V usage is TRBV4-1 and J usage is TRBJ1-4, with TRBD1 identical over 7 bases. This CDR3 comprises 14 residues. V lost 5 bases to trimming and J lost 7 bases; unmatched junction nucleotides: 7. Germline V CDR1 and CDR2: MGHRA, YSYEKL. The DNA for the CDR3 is TGCGCCAGCAGCGCCAGGGGGGGGTCTGAAAAACTGTTTTTT. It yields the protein CASSARGGSEKLFF.

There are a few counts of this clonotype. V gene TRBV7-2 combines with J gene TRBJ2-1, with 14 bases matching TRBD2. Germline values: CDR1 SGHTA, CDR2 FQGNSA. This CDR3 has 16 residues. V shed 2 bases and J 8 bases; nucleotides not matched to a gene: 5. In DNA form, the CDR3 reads TGTGCCAGCAGCTTAATAGGGACTAGCGGGAGCTATGAGCAGTTCTTC. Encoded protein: CASSLIGTSGSYEQFF.

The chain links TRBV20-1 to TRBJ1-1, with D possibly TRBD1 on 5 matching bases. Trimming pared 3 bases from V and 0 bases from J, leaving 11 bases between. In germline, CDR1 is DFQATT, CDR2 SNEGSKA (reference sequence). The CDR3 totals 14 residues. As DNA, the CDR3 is TGCAGTGCTAGTAGGGGAGTCGTGAACACTGAAGCTTTCTTT. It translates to CSASRGVVNTEAFF.

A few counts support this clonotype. The CDR3, as DNA: TGTGCCAGCAGCCCCCAGCCCCCAGGGGGGAACACTGAAGCTTTCTTT. Translation gives CASSPQPPGGNTEAFF. The chain combines TRBV6-1 with TRBJ1-1, with 7 bases matching TRBD1. Germline CDR1 and CDR2: MNHNS and SASEGT. The ends lost 6 bases at V and 1 base at J; junction bases unmatched: 11. The CDR3 is 16 amino acids.

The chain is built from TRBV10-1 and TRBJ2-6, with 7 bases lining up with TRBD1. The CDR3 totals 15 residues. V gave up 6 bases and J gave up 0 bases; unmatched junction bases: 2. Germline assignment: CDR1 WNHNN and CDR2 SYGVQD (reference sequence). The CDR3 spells CASRQGRSGANVLTF. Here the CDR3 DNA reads TGCGCCAGCAGACAGGGGCGCTCTGGGGCCAACGTCCTGACTTTC.

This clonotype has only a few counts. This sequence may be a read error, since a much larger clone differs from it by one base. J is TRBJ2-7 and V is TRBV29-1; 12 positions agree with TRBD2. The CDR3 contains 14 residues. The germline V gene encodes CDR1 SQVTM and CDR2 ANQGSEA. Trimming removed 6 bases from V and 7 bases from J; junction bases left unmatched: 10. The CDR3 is CSVELAGGINEQYF. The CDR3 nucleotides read TGCAGCGTCGAACTAGCGGGAGGAATTAATGAGCAGTACTTC.

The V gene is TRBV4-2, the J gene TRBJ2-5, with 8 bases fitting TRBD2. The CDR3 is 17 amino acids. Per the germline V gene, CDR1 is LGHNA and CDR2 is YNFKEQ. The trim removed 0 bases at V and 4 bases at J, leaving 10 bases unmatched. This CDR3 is CASSQDPGGAMVETQYF. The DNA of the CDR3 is TGTGCCAGCAGCCAAGATCCCGGGGGGGCTATGGTAGAGACCCAGTACTTC.

The CDR3 sequence is CASSPPFTGQARRSTGELFF. The CDR3 coding sequence is TGTGCCAGCAGCCCCCCTTTTACTGGACAGGCACGGCGAAGCACCGGGGAGCTGTTTTTT. V gene TRBV7-9 combines with J gene TRBJ2-2; 7 nucleotides align to TRBD1. V shed 5 bases and J 4 bases; nucleotides not matched to a gene: 22. The CDR3 has 20 amino acids. Germline V CDR1 and CDR2: SEHNR, FQNEAQ (reference sequence).

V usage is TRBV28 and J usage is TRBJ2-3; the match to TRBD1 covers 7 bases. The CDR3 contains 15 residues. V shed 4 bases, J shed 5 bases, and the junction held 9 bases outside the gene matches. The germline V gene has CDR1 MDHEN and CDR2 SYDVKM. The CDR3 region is CASSSPGGLRDTQYF. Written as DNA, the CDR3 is TGTGCCAGCAGTTCACCAGGGGGATTGAGAGATACGCAGTATTTT.

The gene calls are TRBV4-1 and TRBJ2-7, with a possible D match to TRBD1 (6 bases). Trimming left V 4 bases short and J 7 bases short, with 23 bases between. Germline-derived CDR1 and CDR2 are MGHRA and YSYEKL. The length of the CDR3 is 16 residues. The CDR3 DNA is TGCGCCAGCAGCCCCTACTTACAGGGAGATTACAATGAGCAGTACTTC. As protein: CASSPYLQGDYNEQYF.

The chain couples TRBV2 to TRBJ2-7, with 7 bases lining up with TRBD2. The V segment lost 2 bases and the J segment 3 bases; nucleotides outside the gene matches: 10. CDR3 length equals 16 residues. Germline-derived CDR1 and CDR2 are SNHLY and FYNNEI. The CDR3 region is CASSERTRTRIYEQYF. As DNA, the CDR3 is TGTGCCAGCAGTGAAAGGACTAGGACTCGGATCTACGAGCAGTACTTC.

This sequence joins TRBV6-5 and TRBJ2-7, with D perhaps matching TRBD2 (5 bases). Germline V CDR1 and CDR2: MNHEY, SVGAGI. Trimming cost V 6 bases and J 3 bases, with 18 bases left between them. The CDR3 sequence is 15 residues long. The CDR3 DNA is TGTGCCAGCAGCCCCCAATCCGGGAAGTTCTACGAGCAGTACTTC. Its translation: CASSPQSGKFYEQYF.

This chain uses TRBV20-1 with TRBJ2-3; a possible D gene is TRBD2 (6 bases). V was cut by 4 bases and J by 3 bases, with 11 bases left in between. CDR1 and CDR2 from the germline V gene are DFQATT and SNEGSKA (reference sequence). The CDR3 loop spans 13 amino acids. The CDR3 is CSAKGGVTDTQYF. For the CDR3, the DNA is TGCAGTGCTAAAGGAGGGGTTACAGATACGCAGTATTTT.

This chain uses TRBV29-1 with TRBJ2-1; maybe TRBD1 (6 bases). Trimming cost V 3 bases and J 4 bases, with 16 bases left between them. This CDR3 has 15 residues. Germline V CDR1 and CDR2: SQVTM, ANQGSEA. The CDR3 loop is CSVDFRGQTYNEQFF. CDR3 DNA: TGCAGCGTTGACTTCAGGGGACAAACTTACAATGAGCAGTTCTTC.